There are a few counts of the clone carrying this T cell receptor (beta chain). These data belong to a study of blood T cell repertoires in COVID-19. For the study at large: Sites in the United States, Italy and Spain provided acute and convalescent COVID-19 samples. PBMCs, B-cell-depleted T cells, or T cells provided the cDNA or gDNA that made up the material.

As originally analysed: Quantification of nucleated cells was approximated via reference gene primer amplification. Sequencing used immunoSEQ multiplex PCR; TCRdb keeps in-frame clones, though not all of them. D and trimming were read from the DNA, whereas the V and J calls and clone size are those reported in that table. The table has 60,000 to 85,000 clones, about 85% seen once. Seattle's cohort entered during active infection and was followed longitudinally. Trimming left V 7 bases short and J 0 bases short, with 13 bases between. Germline-derived CDR1 and CDR2 are ENHRY and SYGVKD. This CDR3 comprises 14 residues.

Sequencing used peripheral blood. The chain carries TRBV10-3 and TRBJ2-7; D gene ambiguous. The source is a man in his sixties with COVID-19, enrolled during active disease. CDR3 nucleotide sequence: TGTGCCATCAACGACATAAAAAGCTCCTACGAGCAGTACTTC. This codes for CAINDIKSSYEQYF.